Below are 18 T cell receptor beta chains sequenced from a single sample in a study of blood T cell repertoires in COVID-19. Clones were read by immunoSEQ multiplex PCR, and TCRdb kept only the in-frame ones, dropping some. This table holds 300,000 to 400,000 clones, around 88% found once. Sequencing used peripheral blood. The receptors were sampled from a woman between 55 and 75 years old with COVID-19, enrolled during active disease.

The chain employs TRBV9 and TRBJ2-7, with D perhaps matching TRBD2 (7 bases). The CDR3 runs to 15 residues. CDR1 is SGDLS and CDR2 is YYNGEE in the germline V gene. V lost 4 bases and J lost 6, with 20 bases in between. The CDR3 coding sequence is TGTGCCAGCAGCCCCCCTCGGGGGGCGCGGGGCGAGCAGTACTTC. The encoded protein is CASSPPRGARGEQYF.

This clone was seen more than once but under ten times. This chain uses TRBV5-1 with TRBJ2-7; a possible D gene is TRBD2 (6 bases). Per germline, CDR1 SGHRS and CDR2 YFSETQ. With 3 bases removed from V and 3 bases from J, the gap between germline ends came to 16 bases. The CDR3 contains 15 residues. This CDR3 reads CASSSEGPPVYEQYF. The CDR3 DNA reads TGCGCCAGCAGCTCGGAGGGGCCGCCCGTCTACGAGCAGTACTTC.

The chain has TRBV6-5 and TRBJ2-7, with TRBD2 matching over 14 bases. Germline values: CDR1 MNHEY, CDR2 SVGAGI. The CDR3 spans 16 residues. Unmatched junction bases numbered 2, after V lost 4 bases and J lost 0 bases. The CDR3 loop reads CASSSGLAGASYEQYF. In DNA, the CDR3 is TGTGCCAGCAGTTCGGGACTAGCGGGGGCCTCCTACGAGCAGTACTTC.

V gene TRBV5-1 combines with J gene TRBJ1-2, with a weak D call TRBD1 (6 bases). The CDR3 covers 13 residues. V gave up 0 bases and J gave up 8 bases, with 11 bases separating them. CDR1 is SGHRS, CDR2 YFSETQ, per germline. CDR3 bases: TGCGCCAGCAGCTTGGCGAGGCAGGGGGGCTACACCTTC. Protein product: CASSLARQGGYTF.

The chain joins TRBV27 to TRBJ2-5, with D possibly being TRBD1 (6 bases). The germline gives CDR1 MNHEY, CDR2 SMNVEV (reference sequence). The V end was cut by 10 bases, the J end by 8 bases, with 26 bases between. The CDR3 loop spans 15 amino acids. The CDR3 bases are TGTGCCACTCGGATGGGGATGGCAGGGGACGATACCCAGTACTTC. It translates to CATRMGMAGDDTQYF.

The chain is built from TRBV20-1 and TRBJ1-5, with TRBD1 identical over 10 bases. The V gene's germline CDR1 is DFQATT and CDR2 SNEGSKA (reference sequence). Trimming cost V 3 bases and J 0 bases; bases outside gene matches: 11. The CDR3 is 18 residues long. CDR3: CSASPGQGIPGSNQPQHF. In DNA, the CDR3 is TGCAGTGCTAGTCCGGGACAGGGGATTCCGGGTAGCAATCAGCCCCAGCATTTT.

The gene calls are TRBV3-1 (or the pseudogene TRBV3-2) and TRBJ2-7; 7 nucleotides agree with TRBD1. The CDR3 is made up of 14 amino acids. Germline V gene lookup returns CDR1 LGHDT and CDR2 YNNKEL (reference sequence). V shed 3 bases, J shed 8 bases, and the junction held 10 bases outside the gene matches. As DNA, the CDR3 is TGTGCCAGCAGCCAGTTGGACAGGTCTGAGAAGCAGTACTTC. Protein sequence: CASSQLDRSEKQYF.

The chain couples TRBV3-1 (or the pseudogene TRBV3-2) to TRBJ2-4, with 10 bases fitting TRBD1. V dropped 6 bases and J dropped 4; count of bases not matched to a gene: 3. Germline CDR1 reads LGHDT; CDR2 reads YNNKEL (reference sequence). CDR3 length: 14 residues. The CDR3 spells CASRPGQGKNIQYF. The DNA of the CDR3 is TGTGCCAGCAGACCGGGACAGGGGAAAAACATTCAGTACTTC.

V gene TRBV4-1 combines with J gene TRBJ2-1; D may be TRBD2 (5 bases). V lost 3 bases, J lost 8 bases, and 14 bases lay in between. This CDR3 spans 14 amino acids. Per germline, CDR1 MGHRA and CDR2 YSYEKL. The CDR3 DNA follows: TGCGCCAGCAGCCATTGGGCAGGAGGCGATGAGCAGTTCTTC. It encodes CASSHWAGGDEQFF.

The rearrangement links TRBV19 to TRBJ1-3; TRBD1 matches 8 bases. Trimming removed 5 bases from V and 0 bases from J; junction bases left unmatched: 3. Germline CDR1 reads LNHDA; CDR2 reads SQIVND (reference sequence). The CDR3 has 15 residues. For the CDR3, the DNA is TGTGCCAGTAGTGGACAGGGTCTCTCTGGAAACACCATATATTTT. It codes for CASSGQGLSGNTIYF.

The J gene is TRBJ1-2, the V gene TRBV2; TRBD1 matches at 10 bases. CDR1 is SNHLY, CDR2 FYNNEI, per germline. This CDR3 has 16 residues. The trim removed 7 bases at V and 4 bases at J, leaving 12 bases unmatched. The CDR3 DNA is TGTGCCAGCACTCGACAGGGGGCAGAGGGAGGCTATGGCTACACCTTC. Translated, it gives CASTRQGAEGGYGYTF.

This clone was observed once. This chain uses TRBV18 with TRBJ1-2, with D possibly being TRBD1 (5 bases). Germline V gene data show CDR1 as KGHSH and CDR2 as LQKENI. This CDR3 comprises 13 residues. The V gene lost 3 bases and the J gene lost 5 bases, with 10 bases spanning the gap. This chain's CDR3 is CASSPRDSYGYTF. CDR3 DNA sequence: TGTGCCAGCTCACCCCGGGACTCATATGGCTACACCTTC.

This clone has only one observation. In DNA form, the CDR3 reads TGTGCCTGGAGTGAGGGGGCTGGAAACACCATATATTTT. It is translated as CAWSEGAGNTIYF. The chain has TRBV30 and TRBJ1-3; D is possibly TRBD1 (6 bases). CDR1 and CDR2 from the germline V gene are GTSNPN and SVGIG (reference sequence). The CDR3 length is 13 residues. V lost 1 base, J lost 2 bases, and 6 bases lay in between.

The chain couples TRBV11-3 to TRBJ2-7; 7 bases map to TRBD1. Germline V CDR1 and CDR2: SGHNT, YENEEA. The CDR3 consists of 15 residues. The J segment lost 7 bases and the V segment lost 1 base, leaving 10 bases of the junction unmatched. This CDR3 is CASSLAAGRDSEQYF. DNA of the CDR3: TGTGCCAGCAGCTTAGCTGCGGGTCGGGACAGTGAGCAGTACTTC.

The count of this clone is one. This sequence joins TRBV5-1 and TRBJ2-2, with a possible D match to TRBD2 (6 bases). V was clipped by 3 bases and J by 0 bases, with 15 bases between them. Germline values: CDR1 SGHRS, CDR2 YFSETQ. This CDR3 region has 17 residues. CDR3 nucleotides: TGCGCCAGCAGCTCGGGAGTGAACAGAGCGAACACCGGGGAGCTGTTTTTT. It specifies CASSSGVNRANTGELFF. Using reference TRBV5-1 and TRBJ2-2 for the parts outside the CDR3, the full variable domain is KAGVTQTPRYLIKTRGQQVTLSCSPISGHRSVSWYQQTPGQGLQFLFEYFSETQRNKGNFPGRFSGRQFSNSRSEMNVSTLELGDSALYLCASSSGVNRANTGELFFGEGSRLTVL.

The chain couples TRBV11-2 to TRBJ2-5; the D gene is possibly TRBD2 (6 bases). Trimming left V 10 bases short and J 2 bases short, with 17 bases between. CDR1 and CDR2 (germline): SGHAT, FQNNGV. The CDR3 runs to 14 residues. The CDR3 DNA is TGTGCCACCGCGGGGCGTGGGTATCAAGAGACCCAGTACTTC. This encodes CATAGRGYQETQYF.

V usage is TRBV18 and J usage is TRBJ2-7; 7 bases line up with TRBD1. CDR1 is KGHSH, CDR2 LQKENI, per germline. This CDR3 comprises 14 residues. Trimming removed 6 bases from V and 3 bases from J; junction bases left unmatched: 8. CDR3 DNA sequence: TGTGCCAGCTCCCCTCGGGACAGATACTACGAGCAGTACTTC. Its protein product is CASSPRDRYYEQYF.

The chain carries TRBV5-4 and TRBJ1-1; D may be TRBD1 (6 bases). The CDR3 runs 15 residues. Deletions cut 3 bases from V and 2 bases from J, with 14 bases between. Germline-derived CDR1 and CDR2 are SGHNT and YYREEE (reference sequence). CDR3 sequence (DNA): TGTGCCAGCAGCTCGGGGGGACACGGAAACACTGAAGCTTTCTTT. The encoded protein is CASSSGGHGNTEAFF.